This passage covers 10 T cell receptor beta chains from one sample sequenced in a study of T cells after yellow fever vaccination. TCRdb recomputed calls from the 5' RACE reads with MiXCR, one row per CDR3 protein. The sample yields approximately 300,000 distinct CDR3 sequences, around 6.8% seen once. The sample consisted of PBMCs, taken roughly seven weeks after the first yellow fever vaccination. Receptors originate from a young man who received the YFV17D yellow fever vaccine.

This clonotype was picked up many times. The rearrangement links TRBV3-1 to TRBJ1-6, with D possibly TRBD1 on 5 matching bases. The CDR3 has 14 residues. V was clipped by 1 base and J by 11 bases, with 12 bases between them. Germline CDR1 LGHDT, CDR2 YNNKEL (reference sequence). The CDR3 sequence is CASSQVGHVAPLHF. The CDR3 nucleotides read TGTGCCAGCAGCCAAGTAGGACATGTTGCACCCCTCCACTTT.

This chain connects TRBV20-1 to TRBJ2-1, with D possibly being TRBD2 (5 bases). Per the germline V gene, CDR1 is DFQATT and CDR2 is SNEGSKA (reference sequence). CDR3 length equals 15 residues. The V and J ends lost 6 bases and 0 bases respectively, with 15 bases between them. CDR3 nucleotides: TGCAGTGCCCAAGTGCCGGGGAGCTCCTACAATGAGCAGTTCTTC. Translated: CSAQVPGSSYNEQFF.

The chain couples TRBV15 to TRBJ1-1; D call uncertain. CDR3 size: 16 residues. CDR1 is LNHNV and CDR2 is YYDKDF in the germline V gene (reference sequence). Trimming stripped 0 bases from V and 3 bases from J, with 14 bases between. This CDR3 is CATSRDRWGWDTEAFF. DNA for the CDR3: TGTGCCACCAGCAGAGATCGGTGGGGTTGGGACACTGAAGCTTTCTTT.

The chain joins TRBV6-1 to TRBJ2-7; 7 positions match TRBD1. The ends lost 6 bases at V and 3 bases at J; junction bases unmatched: 11. This CDR3 has 15 residues. Looked up from germline, CDR1 is MNHNS and CDR2 is SASEGT. CDR3 bases: TGTGCCAGCAGCCCGTTTTGGGACAGAAGCTACGAGCAGTACTTC. Its translation: CASSPFWDRSYEQYF.

This clonotype was observed a handful of times. V and J are TRBV20-1 and TRBJ2-5; maybe TRBD2 (5 bases). The CDR3 is 16 residues long. V lost 0 bases and J 1 base, leaving 15 bases between the germline ends. Looked up from germline, CDR1 is DFQATT and CDR2 is SNEGSKA (reference sequence). The CDR3 loop reads CSARDRARGFQETQYF. The CDR3 coding sequence is TGCAGTGCTAGAGATCGCGCTCGGGGATTCCAAGAGACCCAGTACTTC.

The chain links TRBV12-3 or TRBV12-4 to TRBJ2-3; 7 bases are a match to TRBD1. Trimming took 6 bases from V and 0 from J; bases not matched to a gene: 3. This CDR3 is built from 14 residues. CDR3 DNA sequence: TGTGCCAGCAGAGTGACAGGGAGCACAGATACGCAGTATTTT. The encoded protein is CASRVTGSTDTQYF.

The table lists this clonotype with a few counts. J is TRBJ1-4 and V is TRBV7-6, with a possible D match to TRBD1 (5 bases). The CDR3 loop spans 19 amino acids. V was pared by 0 bases and J by 2 bases, with 19 bases between. From germline, CDR1 is SGHVS and CDR2 FNYEAQ. The DNA of the CDR3 is TGTGCCAGCAGCTTAGCGTCGGGACGGGTCCGCCGCACTAATGAAAAACTGTTTTTT. Encoded protein: CASSLASGRVRRTNEKLFF. Together with reference TRBV7-6 and TRBJ1-4, the CDR3 gives the full variable domain: GAGVSQSPRYKVTKRGQDVALRCDPISGHVSLYWYRQALGQGPEFLTYFNYEAQQDKSGLPNDRFSAERPEGSISTLTIQRTEQRDSAMYRCASSLASGRVRRTNEKLFFGSGTQLSVL.

A few counts support this clonotype. The V gene is TRBV5-6, the J gene TRBJ2-7; a weak D match, TRBD1 (6 bases). CDR1 is SGHDT, CDR2 YYEEEE, per germline. Trimming took off 6 bases at V and 0 bases at J, with 16 bases between the two ends. This CDR3 spans 15 amino acids. This chain's CDR3 is CASNKNRETSYEQYF. The CDR3 bases are TGTGCCAGCAACAAGAACAGGGAAACCTCCTACGAGCAGTACTTC. Variable domain in full (rest from reference TRBV5-6 and TRBJ2-7): DAGVTQSPTHLIKTRGQQVTLRCSPKSGHDTVSWYQQALGQGPQFIFQYYEEEERQRGNFPDRFSGHQFPNYSSELNVNALLLGDSALYLCASNKNRETSYEQYFGPGTRLTVT.

This clonotype was counted ten times or more. J is TRBJ1-4 and V is TRBV12-3 or TRBV12-4, with D perhaps TRBD1 (5 bases). Trimming cost V 6 bases and J 8 bases, with 13 bases left between them. The CDR3 has 13 amino acids. The CDR3 reads CASRQRGDEKLFF. The CDR3 nucleotides read TGTGCCAGCAGGCAGAGGGGTGACGAAAAACTGTTTTTT.

This clonotype was recorded many times. V and J are TRBV7-2 and TRBJ2-4, with D unclear. V was shortened by 5 bases and J by 6 bases, with 8 bases between the two germline ends. The germline V gene encodes CDR1 SGHTA and CDR2 FQGNSA. The CDR3 length is 12 residues. CDR3 nucleotide sequence: TGTGCCAGCAGCGAGAACGGAAACATTCAGTACTTC. Its translation: CASSENGNIQYF.